This is a list of T cell receptor beta chains from one sample in a study of T cell responses to AZD1222 COVID-19 vaccine. Generated by immunoSEQ multiplex PCR, the TCRdb table keeps only in-frame clones and is missing some. The sample contains roughly 100,000 clones, 82% of which appear only once. Material: peripheral blood, obtained on day 0 of AZD1222 vaccination. The receptors stem from an adult in good health. The CDR3 runs from the conserved cysteine through the conserved F or W. D genes are given only for firm matches. The listing skips clone size in some rows; elsewhere it reads once, few, many or a size class.

size: NA
J: TRBJ1-5
V: TRBV6-2/TRBV6-3
D: NA
DNA: TGTGCCAGCAGTTCCGAAAGAGGGCTGCCCCAGCATTTT
CDR3: CASSSERGLPQHF

size: NA
J: TRBJ2-5
V: TRBV3-1/TRBV3-2
D: TRBD2
DNA: TGTGCCAGCAGCCTACTAGCGGGGGCCCGGCAGACCCAGTACTTC
CDR3: CASSLLAGARQTQYF

size: NA
J: TRBJ1-6
V: TRBV27
D: TRBD1
DNA: TGTGCCAGCAGCCCCGGGACAGGGATTTCACCCCTCCACTTT
CDR3: CASSPGTGISPLHF

size: NA
J: TRBJ2-7
V: TRBV6-1
D: NA
DNA: TGTGCCAGCAGTGAAATTAACAGGTCCTACGAGCAGTACTTC
CDR3: CASSEINRSYEQYF

size: NA
J: TRBJ2-4
V: TRBV6-4
D: TRBD1
DNA: TGTGCCAGCAGTGACGCTGGGACAGACCTAGCCAAAAACATTCAGTACTTC
CDR3: CASSDAGTDLAKNIQYF

size: NA
J: TRBJ1-6
V: TRBV4-3
D: TRBD1
DNA: TGCGCCAGCAGCCGACTTCAACAGGGGTCGAGCTCCTATAATTCACCCCTCCACTTT
CDR3: CASSRLQQGSSSYNSPLHF

size: few
J: TRBJ1-1
V: TRBV5-6
D: NA
DNA: TGTGCCAGCAGCTTGGTGCGGGCTGAAGCTTTCTTT
CDR3: CASSLVRAEAFF

size: once
J: TRBJ1-2
V: TRBV4-3
D: NA
DNA: TGCGCCAGCAGTCCGAGGGGGGACTATGGCTACACCTTC
CDR3: CASSPRGDYGYTF

size: NA
J: TRBJ1-1
V: TRBV29-1
D: NA
DNA: TGCAGCGTATTCGAGACACAGGGCGGCACGTGGGTCACTGAAGCTTTCTTT
CDR3: CSVFETQGGTWVTEAFF

size: NA
J: TRBJ1-3
V: TRBV18
D: TRBD1
DNA: TGTGCCAGCTCACTCGACAGGGCTTACTCTGGAAACACCATATATTTT
CDR3: CASSLDRAYSGNTIYF

size: NA
J: TRBJ1-1
V: TRBV9
D: NA
DNA: TGTGCCAGCAGCGTAGCCGGAGTATGGGCCGAAATGAACACTGAAGCTTTCTTT
CDR3: CASSVAGVWAEMNTEAFF

size: NA
J: TRBJ2-7
V: TRBV21-1
D: NA
DNA: TGTGCCAGCAGCACGTCCAGGGACCCCTACGAGCAGTACTTC
CDR3: CASSTSRDPYEQYF

size: NA
J: TRBJ2-1
V: TRBV20-1
D: NA
DNA: TGCAGTGCTCGGGACAATGAGCAGTTCTTC
CDR3: CSARDNEQFF